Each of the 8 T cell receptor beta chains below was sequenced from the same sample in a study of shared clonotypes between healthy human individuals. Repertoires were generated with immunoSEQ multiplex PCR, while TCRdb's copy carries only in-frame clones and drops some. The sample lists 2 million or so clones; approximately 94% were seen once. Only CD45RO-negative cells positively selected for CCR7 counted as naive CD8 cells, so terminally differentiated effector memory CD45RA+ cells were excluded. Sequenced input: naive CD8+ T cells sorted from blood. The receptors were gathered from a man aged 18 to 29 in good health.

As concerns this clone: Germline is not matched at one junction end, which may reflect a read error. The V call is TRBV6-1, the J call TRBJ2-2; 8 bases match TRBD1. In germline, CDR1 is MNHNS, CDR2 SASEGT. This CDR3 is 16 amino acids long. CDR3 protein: CASSEGDRSWVGELFF. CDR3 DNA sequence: TGTGCCAGCAGCGAAGGGGACAGGTCCTGGGTCGGGGAGCTGTTTTTT.

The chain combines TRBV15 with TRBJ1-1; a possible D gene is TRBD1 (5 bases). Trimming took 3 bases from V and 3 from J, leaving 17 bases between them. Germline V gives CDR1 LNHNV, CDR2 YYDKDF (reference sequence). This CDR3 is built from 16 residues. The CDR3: CATSSGPDSLYTEAFF. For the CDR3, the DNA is TGTGCCACCAGCAGCGGCCCCGACAGCTTATACACTGAAGCTTTCTTT.

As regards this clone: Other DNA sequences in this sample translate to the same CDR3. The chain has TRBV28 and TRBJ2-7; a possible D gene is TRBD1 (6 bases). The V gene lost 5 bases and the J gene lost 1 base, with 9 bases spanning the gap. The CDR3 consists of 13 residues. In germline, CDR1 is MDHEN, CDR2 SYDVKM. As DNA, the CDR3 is TGTGCCAGCAGTGCCACAGGGTCCTACGAGCAGTACTTC. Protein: CASSATGSYEQYF.

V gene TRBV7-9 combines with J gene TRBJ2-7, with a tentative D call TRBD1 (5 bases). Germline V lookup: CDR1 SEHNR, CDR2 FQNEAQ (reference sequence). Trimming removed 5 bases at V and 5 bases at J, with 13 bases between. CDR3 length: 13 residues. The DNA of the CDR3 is TGTGCCAGCAGCCATGCTGGGGCGAACGAGCAGTACTTC. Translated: CASSHAGANEQYF.

Here the CDR3 DNA reads TGTGCCAGTAGTATGCTTGCCGTCGACAGGGTAATGGATGAGCAGTTCTTC. It yields the protein CASSMLAVDRVMDEQFF. The rearrangement uses TRBV19 and TRBJ2-1; 7 bases match TRBD1. V dropped 3 bases and J dropped 8; count of bases not matched to a gene: 16. Germline CDR1 LNHDA, CDR2 SQIVND (reference sequence). The CDR3 length is 17 residues.

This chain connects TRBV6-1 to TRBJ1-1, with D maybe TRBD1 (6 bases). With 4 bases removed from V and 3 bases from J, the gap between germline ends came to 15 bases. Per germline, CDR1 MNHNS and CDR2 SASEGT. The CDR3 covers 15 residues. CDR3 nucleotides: TGTGCCAGCAGTGGTCATAGGGGGGTCGACACTGAAGCTTTCTTT. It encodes CASSGHRGVDTEAFF.

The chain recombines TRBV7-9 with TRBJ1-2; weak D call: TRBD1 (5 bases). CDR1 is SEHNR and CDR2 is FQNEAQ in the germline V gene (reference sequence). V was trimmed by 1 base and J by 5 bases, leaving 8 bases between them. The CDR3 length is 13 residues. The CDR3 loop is CASSLERGYGYTF. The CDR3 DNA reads TGTGCCAGCAGCTTAGAAAGGGGATATGGCTACACCTTC.

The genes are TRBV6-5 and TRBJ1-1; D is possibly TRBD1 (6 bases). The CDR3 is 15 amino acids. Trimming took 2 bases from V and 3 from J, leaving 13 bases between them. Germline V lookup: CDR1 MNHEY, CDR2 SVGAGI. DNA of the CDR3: TGTGCCAGCAGTTACGATACGGGGGCAGACACTGAAGCTTTCTTT. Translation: CASSYDTGADTEAFF.